One TCR beta chain is described in this entry. Its antigen is undetermined. The data stem from a study of naive and memory T cell subsets. The V segment lost 1 base and the J segment 2 bases; nucleotides outside the gene matches: 12. CDR1 and CDR2 from the germline V gene are SGHRS and YFSETQ. The CDR3 has 18 residues. Study-level results: Especially in CD8 cells, naive repertoires contained a few larger clonotypes, possibly CD45RA-re-expressing memory cells.

The beta constant-region primer was an equimolar mix of two oligonucleotides covering TRBC1 and TRBC2. Ligated cDNA was amplified by four rounds of PCR with nested alpha and beta constant-region primers and SP2. TCRdb processed the UMI-ligation and nested PCR reads anew with MiXCR; each CDR3 protein has one entry. Of roughly 150,000 distinct CDR3 sequences detected, roughly 20% appear once; the ten largest clones hold about 0.11%. Material: naive CD4+ T cells from blood. This sequence was found in a human donor in good health. The chain links TRBV5-1 to TRBJ2-7; 10 nucleotides line up with TRBD2. CDR3 protein: CASSLRLDSGRTPYEQYF. CDR3 nucleotide sequence: TGCGCCAGCAGCTTGAGACTTGATAGCGGGAGGACCCCCTACGAGCAGTACTTC. Filled out from reference TRBV5-1 and TRBJ2-7, the complete variable domain reads KAGVTQTPRYLIKTRGQQVTLSCSPISGHRSVSWYQQTPGQGLQFLFEYFSETQRNKGNFPGRFSGRQFSNSRSEMNVSTLELGDSALYLCASSLRLDSGRTPYEQYFGPGTRLTVT.